The TCR beta chain described here comes from a study of HIV-infected patients and healthy controls. Looked up from germline, CDR1 is LGHDT and CDR2 is YNNKEL (reference sequence). This CDR3 contains 14 residues. V was trimmed by 6 bases and J by 0 bases, leaving 9 bases between them. This clonotype ranks as medium-sized. Antigen specificity is unknown. Alpha and beta constant-region primers primed reverse transcription of 400 to 500 ng RNA. Alpha and beta chain libraries were made separately by chain-specific third strand synthesis with multiplexing indices. Each cDNA molecule was barcoded, and a single primer pair amplified each chain. MiXCR was run by TCRdb on the 5' RACE reads, yielding one entry per CDR3 protein. The sample lists thousands of distinct CDR3 sequences; 8% to 10% were seen once. Antiretroviral therapy had run roughly three months, about 14 weeks, before follow-up blood collection. All unsorted peripheral T cells were captured because whole blood was used without fractionation.

The study, taken as a whole, reports: A major limitation was that merely sixteen HIV-infected individuals were processed. Size-matching overweighted rare events from HIV-infected data when comparing patients with controls. HIV-associated CDR3 frequencies dropped significantly during therapy; CMV-associated ones, mostly rising, changed nonsignificantly.

This chain connects TRBV3-1 to TRBJ1-5; maybe TRBD1 (5 bases). The sequenced sample was blood, obtained during antiretroviral therapy. This clonotype was sampled from an adult with HIV infection. This CDR3 is CASRNQGSNQPQHF. CDR3 bases: TGTGCCAGCAGGAACCAGGGTAGCAATCAGCCCCAGCATTTT.